The sequence of this T cell receptor (beta chain) was determined in a study of control samples from healthy donors and cancer patients. Using immunoSEQ multiplex PCR, the repertoire was profiled, and TCRdb retains in-frame clones only, with some absent. The sample lists about 140,000 clones, roughly 92% occurring once. CDR3 length: 18 amino acids. The sequence came from a man younger than 45 in good health. J is TRBJ2-1 and V is TRBV1; TRBD2, the D gene given by the table, was not confirmed from the DNA. TRBV1 is an annotated pseudogene. Sample: blood. The CDR3 protein is CTSSRREKDLPHYNEQFF. The CDR3 nucleotides are TGCACCAGCAGCCGGAGGGAGAAGGACTTACCTCACTACAATGAGCAGTTCTTC.